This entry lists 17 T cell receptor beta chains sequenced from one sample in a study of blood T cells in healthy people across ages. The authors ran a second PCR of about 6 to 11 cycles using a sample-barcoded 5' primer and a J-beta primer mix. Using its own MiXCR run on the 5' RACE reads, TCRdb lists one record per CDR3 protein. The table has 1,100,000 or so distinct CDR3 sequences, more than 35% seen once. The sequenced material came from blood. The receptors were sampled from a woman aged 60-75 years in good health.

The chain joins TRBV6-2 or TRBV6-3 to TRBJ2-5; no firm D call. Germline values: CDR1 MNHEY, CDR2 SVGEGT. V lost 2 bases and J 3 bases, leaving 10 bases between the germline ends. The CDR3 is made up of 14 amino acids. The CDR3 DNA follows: TGTGCCAGCAGTTACGTTTTGGGAAAAGAGACCCAGTACTTC. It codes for CASSYVLGKETQYF.

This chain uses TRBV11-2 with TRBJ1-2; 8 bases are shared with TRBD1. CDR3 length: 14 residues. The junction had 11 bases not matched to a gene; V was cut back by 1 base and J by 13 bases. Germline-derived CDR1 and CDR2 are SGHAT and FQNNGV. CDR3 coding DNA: TGTGCCAGCAGCTTAGGGACAGGGAATCGCGATCGCACCTTC. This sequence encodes CASSLGTGNRDRTF.

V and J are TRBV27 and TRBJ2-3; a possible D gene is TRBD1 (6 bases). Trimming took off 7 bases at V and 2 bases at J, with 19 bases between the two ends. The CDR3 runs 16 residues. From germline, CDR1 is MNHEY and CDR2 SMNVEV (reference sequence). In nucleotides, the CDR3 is TGTGCCAGCATAATCGCCGCAGGGGATTCCACAGATACGCAGTATTTT. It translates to CASIIAAGDSTDTQYF.

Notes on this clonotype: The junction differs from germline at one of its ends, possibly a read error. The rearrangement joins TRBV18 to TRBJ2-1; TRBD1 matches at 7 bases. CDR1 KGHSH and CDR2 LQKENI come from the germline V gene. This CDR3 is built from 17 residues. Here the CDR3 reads CASSPPELGGLYNERFF. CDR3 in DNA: TGTGCCAGCTCACCACCGGAGCTAGGGGGCTTGTACAATGAGCGGTTCTTC.

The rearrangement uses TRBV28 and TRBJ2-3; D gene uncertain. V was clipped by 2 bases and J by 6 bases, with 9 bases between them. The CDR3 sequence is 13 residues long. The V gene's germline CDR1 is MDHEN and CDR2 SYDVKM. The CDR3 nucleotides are TGTGCCAGCAGTTTAAGCAGGTGGGATACGCAGTATTTT. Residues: CASSLSRWDTQYF.

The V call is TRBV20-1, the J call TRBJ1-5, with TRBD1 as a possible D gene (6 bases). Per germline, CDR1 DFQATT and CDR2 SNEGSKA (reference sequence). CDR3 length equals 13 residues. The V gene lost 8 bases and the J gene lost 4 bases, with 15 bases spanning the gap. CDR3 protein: CSRGTGFNQPQHF. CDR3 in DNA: TGCAGTAGGGGGACGGGTTTTAATCAGCCCCAGCATTTT.

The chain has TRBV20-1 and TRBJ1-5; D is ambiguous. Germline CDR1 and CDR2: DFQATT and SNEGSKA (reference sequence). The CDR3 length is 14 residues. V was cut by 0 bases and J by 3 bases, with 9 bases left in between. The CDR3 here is CSARDLRFNQPQHF. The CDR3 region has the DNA TGCAGTGCTAGAGATCTGAGGTTCAATCAGCCCCAGCATTTT.

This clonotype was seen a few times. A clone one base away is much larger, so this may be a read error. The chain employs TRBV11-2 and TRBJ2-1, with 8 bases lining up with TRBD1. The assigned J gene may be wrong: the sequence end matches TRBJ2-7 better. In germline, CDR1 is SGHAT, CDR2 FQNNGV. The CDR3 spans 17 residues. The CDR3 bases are TGTGCCAGCAGCTCCAGGGGGCTAGGGAGCTCCTACAATGAGCAGTACTTC. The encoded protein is CASSSRGLGSSYNEQYF.

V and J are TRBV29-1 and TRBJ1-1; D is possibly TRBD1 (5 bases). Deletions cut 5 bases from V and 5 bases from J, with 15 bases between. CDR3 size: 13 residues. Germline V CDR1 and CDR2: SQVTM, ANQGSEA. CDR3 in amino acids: CSVTYGGTTEAFF. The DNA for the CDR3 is TGCAGCGTTACCTATGGGGGAACGACTGAAGCTTTCTTT. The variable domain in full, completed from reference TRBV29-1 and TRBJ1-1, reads SAVISQKPSRDICQRGTSLTIQCQVDSQVTMMFWYRQQPGQSLTLIATANQGSEATYESGFVIDKFPISRPNLTFSTLTVSNMSPEDSSIYLCSVTYGGTTEAFFGQGTRLTVV.

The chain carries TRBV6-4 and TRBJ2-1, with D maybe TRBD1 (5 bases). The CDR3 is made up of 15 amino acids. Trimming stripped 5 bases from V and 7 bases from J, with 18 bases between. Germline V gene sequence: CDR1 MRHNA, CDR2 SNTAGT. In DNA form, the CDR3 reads TGTGCCAGCAGTCCCATGGGCAGGGTCGAGAATGAGCAGTTCTTC. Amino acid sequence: CASSPMGRVENEQFF.

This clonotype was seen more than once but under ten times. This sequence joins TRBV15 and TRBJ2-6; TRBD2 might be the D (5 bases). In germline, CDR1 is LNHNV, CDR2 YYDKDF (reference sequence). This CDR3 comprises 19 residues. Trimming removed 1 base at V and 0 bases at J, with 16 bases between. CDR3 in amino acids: CATSRGSLALASGANVLTF. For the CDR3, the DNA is TGTGCCACCAGCAGAGGAAGTTTAGCGCTTGCCTCTGGGGCCAACGTCCTGACTTTC.

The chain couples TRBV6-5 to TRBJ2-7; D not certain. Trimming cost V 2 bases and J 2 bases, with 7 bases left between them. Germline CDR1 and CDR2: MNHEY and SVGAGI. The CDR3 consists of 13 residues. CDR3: CASSYRRTYEQYF. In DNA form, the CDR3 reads TGTGCCAGCAGTTACAGAAGGACCTACGAGCAGTACTTC.

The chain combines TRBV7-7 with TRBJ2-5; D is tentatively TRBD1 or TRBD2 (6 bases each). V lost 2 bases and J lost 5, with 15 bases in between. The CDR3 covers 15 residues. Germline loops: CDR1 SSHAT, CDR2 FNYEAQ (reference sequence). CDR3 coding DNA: TGTGCCAGCAGCTTACGAGGCAGGGGAGGTGAGACCCAGTACTTC. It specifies CASSLRGRGGETQYF. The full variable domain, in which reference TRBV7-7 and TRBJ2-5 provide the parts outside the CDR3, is GAGVSQSPRYKVTKRGQDVTLRCDPISSHATLYWYQQALGQGPEFLTYFNYEAQPDKSGLPSDRFSAERPEGSISTLTIQRTEQRDSAMYRCASSLRGRGGETQYFGPGTRLLVL.

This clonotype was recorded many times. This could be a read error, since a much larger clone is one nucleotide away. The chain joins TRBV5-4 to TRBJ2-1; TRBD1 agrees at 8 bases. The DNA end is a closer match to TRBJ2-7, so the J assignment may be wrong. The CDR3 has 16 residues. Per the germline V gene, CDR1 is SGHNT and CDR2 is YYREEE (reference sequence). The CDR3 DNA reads TGTGCCAGCAGCTTGGGATCAGGGGGCCTCTACAATGAGCAGTACTTC. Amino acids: CASSLGSGGLYNEQYF.

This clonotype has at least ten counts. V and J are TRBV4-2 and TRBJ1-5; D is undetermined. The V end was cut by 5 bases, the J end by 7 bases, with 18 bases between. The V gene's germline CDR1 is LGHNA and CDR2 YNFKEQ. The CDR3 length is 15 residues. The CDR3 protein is CASSTDGSGLQPQHF. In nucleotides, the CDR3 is TGTGCCAGCAGCACCGACGGGTCAGGCCTCCAGCCCCAGCATTTT.

The CDR3 region has the DNA TGTGCCAGCAGCTTATATCCCTCCGGGTGGAACACTGAAGCTTTCTTT. Translated, it gives CASSLYPSGWNTEAFF. The rearrangement uses TRBV7-9 and TRBJ1-1; D remains ambiguous. The germline CDR1 and CDR2 sequences are SEHNR and FQNEAQ (reference sequence). Trimming removed 2 bases from V and 1 base from J, with 14 bases in between. This CDR3 region has 16 residues.

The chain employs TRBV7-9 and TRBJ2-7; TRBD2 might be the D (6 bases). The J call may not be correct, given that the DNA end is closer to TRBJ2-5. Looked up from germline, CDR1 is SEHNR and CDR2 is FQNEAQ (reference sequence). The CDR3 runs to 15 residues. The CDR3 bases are TGTGCCAGCAGCTCGACCGCCCGGGGGAAAGAGACCCAGTACTTC. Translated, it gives CASSSTARGKETQYF.